This T cell receptor (beta chain) is from a study of OX40 agonist ivuxolimab in advanced cancers. Overall study findings and caveats: Among the lowest peripheral clonal expansion occurred in 0.1-3.0 mg/kg partial responders. Expanded peripheral T cell antigen specificity was not determined.

Notes on this clone: Its antigen is undetermined.

The method was immunoSEQ multiplex PCR; TCRdb's version includes in-frame clones alone and lacks a portion of them. The sample lists approximately 46,000 clones; 77% were seen once. The V end lost 1 base, the J end lost 3 bases, and 13 bases lay between the germline ends. The CDR3 loop spans 16 amino acids. Germline loops: CDR1 SEHNR, CDR2 FQNEAQ (reference sequence). The source of this sequence is an adult with an advanced solid tumor such as melanoma, head and neck, liver or kidney cancer. The input for sequencing was CD4+ or CD8+ T cells sorted from blood, taken in a trial of the OX40 agonist ivuxolimab. The J gene is TRBJ2-1, the V gene TRBV7-9; D possibly matches TRBD1 or TRBD2 (5 bases each). The CDR3 loop is CASSLESGAIYNEQFF. The CDR3 nucleotides read TGTGCCAGCAGCTTAGAATCCGGGGCTATCTACAATGAGCAGTTCTTC.